This is a list of T cell receptor beta chains from one sample in a study of cytomegalovirus exposure and HLA in healthy donors. Here immunoSEQ multiplex PCR was the method, and the copy in TCRdb shows in-frame clones only, minus some. The sample consists of 150,000 or so clones, approximately 70% of them appearing once. Sequencing was carried out using PBMCs. The source of these receptors is a man in his forties or fifties in good health and CMV-seropositive. CDR3s include the opening cysteine and the closing phenylalanine or tryptophan. The order of the fields is V gene, CDR3 length, D gene, clone size, J gene, CDR3 DNA, CDR3 protein. The D gene is left open where the match is weak. Where a row states a size, it is once, few, many or the class of an expanded clone; other rows omit it.

TRBV7-9	13	-	-	TRBJ2-7	TGTGCCAGCAGCGGGGGTCGGGGGTACGAGCAGTACTTC	CASSGGRGYEQYF
TRBV6-5	16	TRBD2	-	TRBJ2-2	TGTGCCAGCAGTTACTGGACTAGCGGGGACACCGGGGAGCTGTTTTTT	CASSYWTSGDTGELFF
TRBV7-2	14	-	once	TRBJ2-7	TGTGCCAGCAGCCCGGGACTCCCGGACTACGAGCAGTACTTC	CASSPGLPDYEQYF
TRBV27	14	-	-	TRBJ1-1	TGTGCCAGCAGTTTTCGGGGGGCGAACACTGAAGCTTTCTTT	CASSFRGANTEAFF
TRBV15	15	TRBD1	-	TRBJ1-2	TGTGCCACCAGCAGAGTGGGACAGGATTACTATGGCTACACCTTC	CATSRVGQDYYGYTF
TRBV19	14	-	once	TRBJ1-1	TGTGCCAGTAGTAGGGCATCGATGAACACTGAAGCTTTCTTT	CASSRASMNTEAFF
TRBV5-1	14	-	few	TRBJ1-1	TGCGCCAGCAGCTTTGGGACGGAGGGCACTGAAGCTTTCTTT	CASSFGTEGTEAFF
TRBV9	16	-	-	TRBJ1-3	TGTGCCAGCAGCCTTCTTCGGGGGGACTCTGGAAACACCATATATTTT	CASSLLRGDSGNTIYF
TRBV4-3	18	TRBD2	-	TRBJ2-6	TGCGCCAGCAGCCTCCTTGGGGGGGGTGGCTCTGGGGCCAACGTCCTGACTTTC	CASSLLGGGGSGANVLTF
TRBV6-5	15	-	-	TRBJ1-1	TGTGCCAGCAGACCTAGACAGGTGTCGAACACTGAAGCTTTCTTT	CASRPRQVSNTEAFF
TRBV5-1	15	-	-	TRBJ2-5	TGCGCCAGCAGCTTGTTGGGGCCAGGCCAAGAGACCCAGTACTTC	CASSLLGPGQETQYF
TRBV27	14	-	-	TRBJ1-5	TGTGCCAGCAGTTCATGGGGGCTCGGGCAGCCCCAGCATTTT	CASSSWGLGQPQHF
TRBV7-8	17	-	few	TRBJ1-4	TGTGCCAGCAGCTCCTCTCGACATGTGACCGCTAATGAAAAACTGTTTTTT	CASSSSRHVTANEKLFF
TRBV7-2	13	-	-	TRBJ2-7	TGTGCCAGCAGCTTCACAGGGTTCTACGAGCAGTACTTC	CASSFTGFYEQYF
TRBV20-1	11	-	few	TRBJ1-1	TGCAGTGCCGAGCAAAACACTGAAGCTTTCTTT	CSAEQNTEAFF
TRBV6-5	15	-	-	TRBJ2-3	TGTGCCAGCAGTTACGAAACTGAGAGGGGGGGTACGCAGTATTTT	CASSYETERGGTQYF
TRBV6-5	15	TRBD1	-	TRBJ2-7	TGTGCCAGCAGTTACAGGACAGGGGATACCTACGAGCAGTACTTC	CASSYRTGDTYEQYF
TRBV5-4	17	-	-	TRBJ2-5	TGTGCCAGCAGCTCCACGCAGGTTTACAGGGCCCAAGAGACCCAGTACTTC	CASSSTQVYRAQETQYF
TRBV4-2	17	-	-	TRBJ2-2	TGTGCCAGCAGCCCCAGGGGTACAGGGTGGGACACCGGGGAGCTGTTTTTT	CASSPRGTGWDTGELFF
TRBV9	17	TRBD2	-	TRBJ2-5	TGTGCCAGCAGCGTAGATAACGGAGCGGGGGGCGGGGAGACCCAGTACTTC	CASSVDNGAGGGETQYF
TRBV27	14	-	-	TRBJ2-7	TGTGCCAGCAGTTTAGGGCAGGTCTCCTACGAGCAGTACTTC	CASSLGQVSYEQYF
TRBV5-1	14	-	-	TRBJ2-5	TGCGCCAGCAGCTTGGGCTCAGGGCAAGAGACCCAGTACTTC	CASSLGSGQETQYF
TRBV27	15	TRBD1	-	TRBJ2-5	TGTGCCAGCAGTGCCCGGGACAGATTCCAAGAGACCCAGTACTTC	CASSARDRFQETQYF
TRBV9	18	TRBD2	-	TRBJ2-1	TGTGCCAGCAGCGTAGACCCCTTAGCGGGGTTTTCCTACAATGAGCAGTTCTTC	CASSVDPLAGFSYNEQFF
TRBV6-5	14	-	-	TRBJ2-3	TGTGCCAGCAGTTACTCGAGAGAAACAGATACGCAGTATTTT	CASSYSRETDTQYF